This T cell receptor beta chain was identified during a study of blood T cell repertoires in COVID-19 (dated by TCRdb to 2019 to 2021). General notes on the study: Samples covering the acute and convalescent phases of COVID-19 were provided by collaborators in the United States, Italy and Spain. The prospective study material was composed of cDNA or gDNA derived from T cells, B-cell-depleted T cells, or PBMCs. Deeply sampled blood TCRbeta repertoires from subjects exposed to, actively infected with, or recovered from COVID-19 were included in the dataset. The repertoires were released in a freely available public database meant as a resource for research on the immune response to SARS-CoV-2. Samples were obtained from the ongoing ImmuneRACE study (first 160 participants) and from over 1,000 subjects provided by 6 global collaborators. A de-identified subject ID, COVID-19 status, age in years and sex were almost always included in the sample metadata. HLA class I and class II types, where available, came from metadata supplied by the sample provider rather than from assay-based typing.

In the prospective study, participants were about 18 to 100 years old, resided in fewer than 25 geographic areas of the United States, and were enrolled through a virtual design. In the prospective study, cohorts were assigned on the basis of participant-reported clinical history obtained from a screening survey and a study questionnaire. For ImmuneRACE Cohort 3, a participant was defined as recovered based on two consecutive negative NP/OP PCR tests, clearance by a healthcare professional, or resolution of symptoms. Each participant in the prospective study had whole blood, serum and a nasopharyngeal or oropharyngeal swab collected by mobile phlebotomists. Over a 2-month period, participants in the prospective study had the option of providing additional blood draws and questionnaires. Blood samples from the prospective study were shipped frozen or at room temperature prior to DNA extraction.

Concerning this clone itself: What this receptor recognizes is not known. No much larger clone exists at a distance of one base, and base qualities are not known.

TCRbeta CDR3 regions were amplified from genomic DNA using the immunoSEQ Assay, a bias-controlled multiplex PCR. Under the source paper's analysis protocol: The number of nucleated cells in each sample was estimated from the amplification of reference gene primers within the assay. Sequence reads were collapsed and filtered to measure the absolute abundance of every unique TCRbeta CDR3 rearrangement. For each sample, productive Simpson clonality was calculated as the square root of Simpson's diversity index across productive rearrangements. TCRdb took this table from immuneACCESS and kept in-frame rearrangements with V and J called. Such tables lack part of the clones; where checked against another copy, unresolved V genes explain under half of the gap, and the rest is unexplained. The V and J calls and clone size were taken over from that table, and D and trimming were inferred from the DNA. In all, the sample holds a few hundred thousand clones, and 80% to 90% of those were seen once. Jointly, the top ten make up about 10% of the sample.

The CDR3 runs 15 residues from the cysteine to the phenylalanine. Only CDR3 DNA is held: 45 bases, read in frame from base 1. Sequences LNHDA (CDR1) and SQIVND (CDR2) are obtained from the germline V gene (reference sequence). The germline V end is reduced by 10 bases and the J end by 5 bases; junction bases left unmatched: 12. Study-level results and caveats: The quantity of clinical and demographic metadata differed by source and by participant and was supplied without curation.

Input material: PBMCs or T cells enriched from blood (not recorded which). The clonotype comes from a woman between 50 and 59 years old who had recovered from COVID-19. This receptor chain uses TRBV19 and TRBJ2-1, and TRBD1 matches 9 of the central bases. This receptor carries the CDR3 CATTMSGTGNNEQFF. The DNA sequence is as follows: TGTGCCACTACCATGTCCGGGACAGGGAACAATGAGCAGTTCTTC.